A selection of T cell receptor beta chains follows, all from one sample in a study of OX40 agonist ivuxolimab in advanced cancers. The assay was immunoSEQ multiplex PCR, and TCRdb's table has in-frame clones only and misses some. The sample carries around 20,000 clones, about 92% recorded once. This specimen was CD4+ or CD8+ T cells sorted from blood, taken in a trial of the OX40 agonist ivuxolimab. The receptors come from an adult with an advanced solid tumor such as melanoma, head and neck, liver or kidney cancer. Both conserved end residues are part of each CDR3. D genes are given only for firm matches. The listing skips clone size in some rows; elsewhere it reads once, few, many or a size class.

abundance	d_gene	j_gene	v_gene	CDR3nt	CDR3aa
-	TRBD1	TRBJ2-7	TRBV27	TGTGCCAGCAGTTTATCTGTCGGGACAGGGATCTACGAGCAGTACTTC	CASSLSVGTGIYEQYF
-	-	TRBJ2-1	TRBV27	TGTGCCAGCAGTGCCTACAATGAGCAGTTCTTC	CASSAYNEQFF
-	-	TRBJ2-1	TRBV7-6	TGTGCCAGCAGCTTAGGAGCAGGGGACCCCGTTCGGTTCTTC	CASSLGAGDPVRFF
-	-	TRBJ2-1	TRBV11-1	TGTGCCAGCAGCCCCGGATCTTACAATGAGCAGTTCTTC	CASSPGSYNEQFF
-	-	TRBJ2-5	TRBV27	TGTGCCAGCAGTCCCGGACAGATGTACCAAGAGACCCAGTACTTC	CASSPGQMYQETQYF
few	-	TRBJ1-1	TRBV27	TGTGCCAGCAACTTCCCGACAGGGAACACTGAAGCTTTCTTT	CASNFPTGNTEAFF
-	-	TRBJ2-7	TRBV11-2	TGTGCCAGCAGCTTGGGCAGGGACCACGAGCAGTACTTC	CASSLGRDHEQYF
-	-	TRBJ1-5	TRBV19	TGTGCCAGTAGTTGGGACGGCCGAGCGGATCAGCCCCAGCATTTT	CASSWDGRADQPQHF
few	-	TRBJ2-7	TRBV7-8	TGTGCCAGCAGCTTAGACCGGGACTCGCCCTACGAGCAGTACTTC	CASSLDRDSPYEQYF
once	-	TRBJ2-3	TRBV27	TGTGCCAGCAGTCGGGTAGCGAGCACAGATACGCAGTATTTT	CASSRVASTDTQYF
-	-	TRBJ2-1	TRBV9	TGTGCCAGCAGCGTAGTGGGGGATGAGCAGTTCTTC	CASSVVGDEQFF
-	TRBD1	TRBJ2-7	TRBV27	TGTGCCAGCAGTCCCCGACAGGGGGTCTTCCACGAGCAGTACTTC	CASSPRQGVFHEQYF
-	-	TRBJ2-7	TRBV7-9	TGTGCCAGCAGCTTGGGGGCCCACGAGCAGTACTTC	CASSLGAHEQYF
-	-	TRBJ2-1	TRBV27	TGTGCCAGCAGTGTACGTCCCCACAATGAGCAGTTCTTC	CASSVRPHNEQFF
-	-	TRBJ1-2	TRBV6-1	TGTGCCAGCAGTGAACCCGGGGGCTACACCTTC	CASSEPGGYTF
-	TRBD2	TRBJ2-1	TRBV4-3	TGCGCCAGCAGCCAACGACTAGCGGGAGTTAAGTACAATGAGCAGTTCTTC	CASSQRLAGVKYNEQFF
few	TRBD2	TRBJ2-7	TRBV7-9	TGTGCCAGCAGCTTAGCGCCGAGTAGCGGGTGGTACGAGCAGTACTTC	CASSLAPSSGWYEQYF
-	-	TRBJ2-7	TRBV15	TGTGCCACCAGCAGAGGGGCGGGTTCAGGCTACGAGCAGTACTTC	CATSRGAGSGYEQYF
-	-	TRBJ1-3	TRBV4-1	TGCGCCAGCAGCCAACACGACCGGGCCGAGGCTGGAAACACCATATATTTT	CASSQHDRAEAGNTIYF
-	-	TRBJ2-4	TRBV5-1	TGCGCCAGCAGCCCGGTGGGGGTGGGGTCGGCCAAAAACATTCAGTACTTC	CASSPVGVGSAKNIQYF
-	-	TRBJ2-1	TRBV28	TGTGCCAGCAGGTCCTATCCTACGGACAATGAGCAGTTCTTC	CASRSYPTDNEQFF
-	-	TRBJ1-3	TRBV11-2	TGTGCCAGCAGCCCACAGGGAACGGACACCATATATTTT	CASSPQGTDTIYF
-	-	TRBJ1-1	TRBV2	TGTGCCAGCAGTAATCAAAGGAGCACTGAAGCTTTCTTT	CASSNQRSTEAFF
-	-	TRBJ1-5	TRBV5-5	TGTGCCAGCAGCTTGGTGCAGGGTTGGAATCAGCCCCAGCATTTT	CASSLVQGWNQPQHF
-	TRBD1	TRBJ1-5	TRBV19	TGTGCCAGTAGTATAGGACGAGGGGGCTGGGATCAGCCCCAGCATTTT	CASSIGRGGWDQPQHF
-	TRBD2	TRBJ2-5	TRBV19	TGTGCCAGTAGTATGCCTGGTGGGAGGGTGGAAGAGACCCAGTACTTC	CASSMPGGRVEETQYF
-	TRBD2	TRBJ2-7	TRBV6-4	TGTGCCAGCAGTGACTGGGACTATAGCTCCTACGAGCAGTACTTC	CASSDWDYSSYEQYF
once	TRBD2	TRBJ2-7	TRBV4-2	TGTGCCAGCAGCCCTTATCTAGCGGGAGGGACCTACGAGCAGTACTTC	CASSPYLAGGTYEQYF
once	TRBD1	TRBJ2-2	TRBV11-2	TGTGCCAGCAGCTTAGGCGGGACAGGGGTCACCGGGGAGCTGTTTTTT	CASSLGGTGVTGELFF
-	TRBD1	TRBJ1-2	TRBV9	TGTGCCAGCAGCGTAAGCTCAGGGGGCAGCTATGGCTACACCTTC	CASSVSSGGSYGYTF
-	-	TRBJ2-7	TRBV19	TGTGCCAGTAGTACAGTTATTCTTGCCGAGCAGTACTTC	CASSTVILAEQYF
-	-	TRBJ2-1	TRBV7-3	TGTGCCAGCAGCACCCTTGGGAACAATGAGCAGTTCTTC	CASSTLGNNEQFF
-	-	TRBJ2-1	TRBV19	TGTGCCAGTAGTGTGGGGATGGGCTACAATGAGCAGTTCTTC	CASSVGMGYNEQFF
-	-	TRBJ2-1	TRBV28	TGTGCCAGCAGTTCATCGACTACCTACGCCTACAATGAGCAGTTCTTC	CASSSSTTYAYNEQFF
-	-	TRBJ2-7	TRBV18	TGTGCCAGCTCAGGAAGTGGGAGTTCCTACGAGCAGTACTTC	CASSGSGSSYEQYF